This T cell receptor beta chain originates from a study of blood T cell repertoires in COVID-19 (TCRdb year 2020). Context from the whole study: Samples covering the acute and convalescent phases of COVID-19 were provided by collaborators in the United States, Italy and Spain. The material from the prospective study consisted of cDNA or gDNA derived from T cells, B-cell-depleted T cells, or PBMCs. Deeply sampled blood TCRbeta repertoires from subjects exposed to, actively infected with, or recovered from COVID-19 were included in the dataset. The repertoires were released in a freely available public database intended as a resource for research on the immune response to SARS-CoV-2. The samples were drawn from two sources: the first 160 participants of the ongoing ImmuneRACE study, and over 1,000 subjects contributed by 6 global collaborators. Sample metadata almost always included a de-identified subject ID, COVID-19 status, age in years and sex. Where HLA class I and class II types were available, the types were taken from metadata supplied by the sample provider, not from assay-based typing. Results and caveats for the whole study, not just this receptor: How much clinical and demographic metadata was included differed by source and by participant, and the metadata was provided uncurated.

In the prospective study, participants were roughly 18 to 100 years old, resided in approximately 25 geographic areas of the United States, and were enrolled through a virtual design. Cohort assignment in the prospective study relied on participant-reported clinical history from a screening survey and a study questionnaire. Exposed participants were defined as having been in contact with someone with a PCR-confirmed or clinician-diagnosed COVID-19 case within 2 weeks of study entry. Each participant in the prospective study had whole blood, serum and a nasopharyngeal or oropharyngeal swab collected by mobile phlebotomists. Prospective study participants could optionally give additional blood draws and questionnaires over an approximately 2-month period. Before DNA extraction, prospective study blood samples were shipped either frozen or at room temperature. TCRbeta CDR3 regions were amplified from genomic DNA using the immunoSEQ Assay, a bias-controlled multiplex PCR. The authors processed their data as follows. Nucleated cell counts per sample were estimated from amplification of reference gene primers within the assay. To quantify the absolute abundance of each unique TCRbeta CDR3 rearrangement, sequence reads were collapsed and filtered. Productive Simpson clonality was computed per sample as the square root of Simpson's diversity index over productive rearrangements. TCRdb holds this immuneACCESS table with in-frame rearrangements only. Some clones are missing; in checked studies, unresolved V genes explain under half, and the rest has no known cause. That table is the source of V, J and clone size, and D and trimming were worked out from the DNA. The table for this sample lists about 260,000 clones; 75% to 95% of them were counted only once. 2.8% of the sample is in the top ten clones.

Of note for this clone: Its antigen is not yet known. No quality values exist for individual bases; no much larger clone is one base distant.

V was cut back by 1 base and J by 1 base, leaving a gap of 7 bases between them. The germline V gene yields SNHLY for CDR1 and FYNNEI for CDR2. Including the terminal cysteine and phenylalanine, the CDR3 comprises 15 residues. The sequence is cut down to CDR3 DNA, 45 bases in frame from base 1. The sequencing sample was made of PBMCs or T cells enriched from blood (not recorded which). The chain employs TRBV2 and TRBJ2-2; the D segment cannot be called with confidence. This clonotype originated in a man aged 40-50 years who had been exposed to COVID-19. CDR3 sequence: CASSEVFRNTGELFF. The DNA reads as follows: TGTGCCAGCAGTGAAGTTTTTCGGAACACCGGGGAGCTGTTTTTT.